A single sample gave rise to the 7 T cell receptor beta chains below, sequenced in a study of T cells after yellow fever vaccination. One entry per CDR3 protein results from TCRdb running MiXCR on the 5' RACE reads. The sample yields some 340,000 distinct CDR3 sequences, over 8.5% seen once. The sequences come from CD4+ T cells sorted from PBMCs, collected 45 days after the yellow fever booster vaccination. These TCRs come from a man aged 18 to 30 who received the YFV17D yellow fever vaccine.

V and J are TRBV6-5 and TRBJ1-2; D might be TRBD1 (5 bases). CDR1 and CDR2 (germline): MNHEY, SVGAGI. CDR3 length: 12 residues. V was cut by 6 bases and J by 5 bases, with 10 bases left in between. CDR3 nucleotides: TGTGCCAGCAGAGACAGTTCTTATGGCTACACCTTC. Protein: CASRDSSYGYTF.

The chain links TRBV4-3 to TRBJ2-2; D may be TRBD2 (6 bases). Per germline, CDR1 LGHNA and CDR2 YSLEER. CDR3 length equals 15 residues. Trimming removed 1 base from V and 4 bases from J, with 10 bases in between. DNA of the CDR3: TGCGCCAGCAGCCAAGCGACTAGTCGCACCGGGGAGCTGTTTTTT. Its translation: CASSQATSRTGELFF.

The table lists this clonotype with a few counts. The chain uses TRBV24-1 and TRBJ2-1, with D perhaps matching TRBD1 (7 bases). The V end was cut by 2 bases, the J end by 12 bases, with 16 bases between. Germline assignment: CDR1 KGHDR and CDR2 SFDVKD. The CDR3 is 14 amino acids. The CDR3 sequence is CATSDSRQGGMQFF. CDR3 nucleotide sequence: TGTGCCACCAGTGATTCTAGGCAGGGGGGTATGCAGTTCTTC.

V usage is TRBV20-1 and J usage is TRBJ1-4; D gene ambiguous. In germline, CDR1 is DFQATT, CDR2 SNEGSKA (reference sequence). V lost 3 bases and J lost 3, with 14 bases in between. The CDR3 is 15 residues long. CDR3 bases: TGCAGTGCTAGTGACGGAGTTCGAGCTAATGAAAAACTGTTTTTT. Translated, it gives CSASDGVRANEKLFF.

A few counts support this clonotype. This rearrangement joins TRBV7-2 to TRBJ1-6; a weak D match, TRBD1 (5 bases). The V gene's germline CDR1 is SGHTA and CDR2 FQGNSA. The germline V and J ends were trimmed by 4 bases and 1 base, with 14 bases remaining between them. The CDR3 loop spans 17 amino acids. CDR3 nucleotides: TGTGCCAGCAGCTCGAGACCAGGGCGTTCCTATAATTCACCCCTCCACTTT. Its protein product is CASSSRPGRSYNSPLHF.

This clonotype appeared many times. The V gene is TRBV10-3, the J gene TRBJ2-3, with 8 bases aligning to TRBD2. With 5 bases clipped from V and 0 bases from J, the junction kept 4 bases outside the gene matches. This CDR3 comprises 15 residues. Germline assignment: CDR1 ENHRY and CDR2 SYGVKD. CDR3 coding DNA: TGTGCCATCAGTCCAGCGGGGGTTAGCACAGATACGCAGTATTTT. It codes for CAISPAGVSTDTQYF.

The chain has TRBV11-2 and TRBJ2-6, with 7 bases fitting TRBD1. From germline, CDR1 is SGHAT and CDR2 FQNNGV. This CDR3 is built from 19 residues. The V and J ends lost 5 bases and 9 bases, in that order; junction bases with no gene match: 22. CDR3 loop: CASSSPRGSLFPAHNVLTF. CDR3 coding DNA: TGTGCCAGCAGCAGCCCCAGGGGGTCACTTTTCCCCGCCCACAACGTCCTGACTTTC.